This T cell receptor beta chain was identified in a study of early stage breast cancer tumors. At the level of the study: About 70% of the 16 invasive tumors were ER+, PR+ and HER2-.

For this clone: Its specificity is not known.

Profiling relied on immunoSEQ multiplex PCR, and the TCRdb table lists in-frame clones only, not all of them. The sample includes about 53,000 clones, around nine tenths of them seen just once. Notes on the study in general: Enriched TCRB sequences shared across patients were mostly commonly generated sequences.

The CDR3 consists of 15 residues. The germline gives CDR1 SNHLY, CDR2 FYNNEI. Deletions cut 2 bases from V and 5 bases from J, with 12 bases between. The V call is TRBV2, the J call TRBJ2-2; D possibly corresponds to TRBD2 (6 bases). This receptor was identified in a person between 70 and 80 years old with breast cancer. Sequenced material: blood. Written as DNA, the CDR3 is TGTGCCAGCAGTGAATTCGGGGGAAATACCGGGGAGCTGTTTTTT. Its protein is CASSEFGGNTGELFF.